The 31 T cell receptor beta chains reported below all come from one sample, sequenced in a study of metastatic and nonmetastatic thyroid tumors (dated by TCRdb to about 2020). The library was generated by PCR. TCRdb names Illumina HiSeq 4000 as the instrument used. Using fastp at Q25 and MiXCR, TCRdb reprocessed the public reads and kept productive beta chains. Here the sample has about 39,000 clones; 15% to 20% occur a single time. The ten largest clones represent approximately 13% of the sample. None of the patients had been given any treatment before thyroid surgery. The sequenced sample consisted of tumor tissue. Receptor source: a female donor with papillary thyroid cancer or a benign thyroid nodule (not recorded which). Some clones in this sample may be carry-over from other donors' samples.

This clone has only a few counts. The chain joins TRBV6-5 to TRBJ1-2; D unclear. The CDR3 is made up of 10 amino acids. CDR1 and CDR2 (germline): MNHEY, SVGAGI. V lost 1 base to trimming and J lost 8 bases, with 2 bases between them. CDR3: CASSYCGYTF. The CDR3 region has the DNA TGTGCCAGCAGTTACTGCGGCTACACCTTC.

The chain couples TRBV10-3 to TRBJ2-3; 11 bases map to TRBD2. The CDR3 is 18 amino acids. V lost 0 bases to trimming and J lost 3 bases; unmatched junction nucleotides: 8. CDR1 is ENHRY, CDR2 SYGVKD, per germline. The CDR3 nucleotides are TGTGCCATCAGTGAGTCGCTAGCGGGGGGCCTACATACAGATACGCAGTATTTT. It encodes CAISESLAGGLHTDTQYF.

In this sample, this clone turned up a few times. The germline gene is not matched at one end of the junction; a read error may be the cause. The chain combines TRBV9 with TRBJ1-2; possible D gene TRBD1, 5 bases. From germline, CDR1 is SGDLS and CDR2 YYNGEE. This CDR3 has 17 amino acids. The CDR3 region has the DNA TGTGCCAGCAGCATAGGGCAGGGTGGCATGTGGGCCTATGGCCACACCTTC. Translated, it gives CASSIGQGGMWAYGHTF.

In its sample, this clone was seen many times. The CDR3 DNA reads TGTGCCAGCAGCCCTCCGGGGGGACTAAAAAACATTCAGTACTTC. Translation gives CASSPPGGLKNIQYF. V is TRBV9 and J is TRBJ2-4; 7 bases map to TRBD2. The CDR3 spans 15 residues. V was pared by 4 bases and J by 4 bases, with 8 bases of the junction left unmatched. Germline CDR1 SGDLS, CDR2 YYNGEE.

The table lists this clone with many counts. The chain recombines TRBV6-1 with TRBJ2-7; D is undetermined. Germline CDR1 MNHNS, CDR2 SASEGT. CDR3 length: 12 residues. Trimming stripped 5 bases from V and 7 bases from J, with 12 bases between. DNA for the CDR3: TGTGCCAGCAGTCAGCTCCTCGGTGAGCAGTACTTC. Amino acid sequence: CASSQLLGEQYF.

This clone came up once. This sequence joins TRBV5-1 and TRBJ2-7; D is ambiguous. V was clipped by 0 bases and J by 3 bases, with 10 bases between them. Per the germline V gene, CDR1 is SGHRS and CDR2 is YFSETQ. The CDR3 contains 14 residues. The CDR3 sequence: CASSLGWQNYEQYF. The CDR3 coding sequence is TGCGCCAGCAGCTTGGGTTGGCAGAACTACGAGCAGTACTTC.

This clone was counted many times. In DNA form, the CDR3 reads TGTGCCAGCAGTTCCATGGGTCCGAGCTCTGGAAACACCATATATTTT. Amino acids: CASSSMGPSSGNTIYF. The chain joins TRBV6-1 to TRBJ1-3; D remains unclear. V was clipped by 5 bases and J by 0 bases, with 14 bases between them. The CDR3 extends over 16 amino acids. Germline V gene lookup returns CDR1 MNHNS and CDR2 SASEGT.

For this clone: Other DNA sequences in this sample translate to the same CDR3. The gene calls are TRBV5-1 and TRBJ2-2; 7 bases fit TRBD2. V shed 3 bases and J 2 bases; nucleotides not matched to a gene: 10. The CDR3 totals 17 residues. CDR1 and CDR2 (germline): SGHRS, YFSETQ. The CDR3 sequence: CASSWTGGSPNTGELFF. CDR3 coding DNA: TGCGCCAGCAGCTGGACTGGCGGGAGTCCAAACACCGGGGAGCTGTTTTTT.

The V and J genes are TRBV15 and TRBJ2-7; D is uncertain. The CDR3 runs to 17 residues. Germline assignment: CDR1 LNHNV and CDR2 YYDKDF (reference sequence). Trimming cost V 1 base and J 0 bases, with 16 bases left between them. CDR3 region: CATSRVTYAASSYEQYF. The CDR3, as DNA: TGTGCCACCAGCAGAGTTACCTACGCCGCAAGCTCCTACGAGCAGTACTTC.

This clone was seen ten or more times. In DNA, the CDR3 is TGTGCCAGCAGCTCGATCTGGGGGGAGCGGAATGAGCAGTTCTTC. Translation gives CASSSIWGERNEQFF. This chain joins TRBV7-9 and TRBJ2-1, with D possibly being TRBD2 (6 bases). This CDR3 has 15 residues. The V and J ends lost 4 bases and 7 bases respectively, with 17 bases between them. CDR1 SEHNR and CDR2 FQNEAQ come from the germline V gene (reference sequence).

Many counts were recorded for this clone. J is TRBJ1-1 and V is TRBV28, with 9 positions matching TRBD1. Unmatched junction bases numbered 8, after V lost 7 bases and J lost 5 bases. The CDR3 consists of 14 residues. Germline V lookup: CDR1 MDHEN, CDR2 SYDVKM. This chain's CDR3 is CASTQTGGDTEAFF. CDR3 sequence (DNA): TGTGCCAGCACCCAGACAGGGGGAGATACTGAAGCTTTCTTT.

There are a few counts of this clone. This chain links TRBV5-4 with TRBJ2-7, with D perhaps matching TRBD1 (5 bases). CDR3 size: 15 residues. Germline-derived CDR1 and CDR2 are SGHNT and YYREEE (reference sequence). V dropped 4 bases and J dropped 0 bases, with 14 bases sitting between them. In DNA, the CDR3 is TGTGCCAGCAGCCTGGACATCTTTAGCTCCTACGAGCAGTACTTC. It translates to CASSLDIFSSYEQYF. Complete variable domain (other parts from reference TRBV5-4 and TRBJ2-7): ETGVTQSPTHLIKTRGQQVTLRCSSQSGHNTVSWYQQALGQGPQFIFQYYREEENGRGNFPPRFSGLQFPNYSSELNVNALELDDSALYLCASSLDIFSSYEQYFGPGTRLTVT.

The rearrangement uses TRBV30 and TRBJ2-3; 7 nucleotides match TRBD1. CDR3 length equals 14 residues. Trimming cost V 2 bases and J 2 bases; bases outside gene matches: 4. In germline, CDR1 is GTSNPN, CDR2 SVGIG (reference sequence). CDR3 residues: CAWSQGQNTDTQYF. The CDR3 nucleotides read TGTGCCTGGAGTCAGGGACAGAACACAGATACGCAGTATTTT.

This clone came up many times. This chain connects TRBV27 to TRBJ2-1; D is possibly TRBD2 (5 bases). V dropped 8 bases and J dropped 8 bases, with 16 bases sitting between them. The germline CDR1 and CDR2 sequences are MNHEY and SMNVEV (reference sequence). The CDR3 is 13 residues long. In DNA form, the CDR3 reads TGTGCCAGCCACCTCCGGGGAGCTTATGAGCAGTTCTTC. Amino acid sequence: CASHLRGAYEQFF.

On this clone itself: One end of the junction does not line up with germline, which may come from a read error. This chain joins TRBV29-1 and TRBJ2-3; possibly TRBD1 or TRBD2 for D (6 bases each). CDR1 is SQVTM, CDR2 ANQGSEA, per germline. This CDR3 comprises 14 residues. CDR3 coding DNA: TGCAGCGTTAAGGGGGGCCTCAGCACATATACGCAGTATTTT. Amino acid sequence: CSVKGGLSTYTQYF.

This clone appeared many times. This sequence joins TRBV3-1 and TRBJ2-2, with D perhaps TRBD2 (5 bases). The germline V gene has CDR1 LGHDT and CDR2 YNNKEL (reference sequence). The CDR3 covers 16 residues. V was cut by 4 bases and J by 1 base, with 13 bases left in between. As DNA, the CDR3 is TGTGCCAGCAGCCGAGAGGGTGTGCGGAACACCGGGGAGCTGTTTTTT. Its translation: CASSREGVRNTGELFF.

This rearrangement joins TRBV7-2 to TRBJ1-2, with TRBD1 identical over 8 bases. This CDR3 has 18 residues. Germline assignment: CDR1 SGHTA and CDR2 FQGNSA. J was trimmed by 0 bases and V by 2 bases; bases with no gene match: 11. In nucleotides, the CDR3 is TGTGCCAGCAGCTTACGCAAAGTTTACAGGGGGACTAACTATGGCTACACCTTC. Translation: CASSLRKVYRGTNYGYTF.

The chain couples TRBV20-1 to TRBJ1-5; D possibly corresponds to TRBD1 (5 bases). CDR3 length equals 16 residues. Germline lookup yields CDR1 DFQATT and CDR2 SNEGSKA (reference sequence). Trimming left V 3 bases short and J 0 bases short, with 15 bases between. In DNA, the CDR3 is TGCAGTGCTAGCGGGCAGGGTAGCTATAGCAATCAGCCCCAGCATTTT. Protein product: CSASGQGSYSNQPQHF.

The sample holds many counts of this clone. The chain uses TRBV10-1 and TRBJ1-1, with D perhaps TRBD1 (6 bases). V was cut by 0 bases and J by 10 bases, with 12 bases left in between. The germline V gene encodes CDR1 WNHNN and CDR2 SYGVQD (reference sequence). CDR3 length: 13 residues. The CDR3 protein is CASSESFWGRAFF. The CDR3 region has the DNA TGCGCCAGCAGTGAGTCGTTTTGGGGGCGAGCTTTCTTT.

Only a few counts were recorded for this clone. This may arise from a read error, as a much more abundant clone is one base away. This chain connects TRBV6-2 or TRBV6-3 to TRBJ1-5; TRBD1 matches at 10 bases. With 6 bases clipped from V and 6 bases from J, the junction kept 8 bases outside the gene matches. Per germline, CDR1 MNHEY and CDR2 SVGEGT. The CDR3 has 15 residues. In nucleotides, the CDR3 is TGTGCCAGCAGGGACGACAGGGGGCGAGGTCAGCCCCAGCATTTT. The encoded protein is CASRDDRGRGQPQHF.

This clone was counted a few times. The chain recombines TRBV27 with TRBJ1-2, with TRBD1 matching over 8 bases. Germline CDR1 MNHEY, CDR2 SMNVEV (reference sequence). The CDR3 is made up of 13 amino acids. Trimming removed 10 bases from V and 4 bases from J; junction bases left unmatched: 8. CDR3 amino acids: CATRNRGSYGYTF. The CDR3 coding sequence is TGTGCCACCCGGAACAGGGGGAGCTATGGCTACACCTTC.

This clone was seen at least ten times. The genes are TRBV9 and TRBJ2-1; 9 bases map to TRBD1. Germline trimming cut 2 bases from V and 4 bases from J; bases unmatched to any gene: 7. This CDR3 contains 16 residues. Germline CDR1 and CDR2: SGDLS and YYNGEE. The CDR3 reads CASSVSPGQGYNEQFF. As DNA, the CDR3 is TGTGCCAGCAGCGTGTCTCCGGGACAGGGTTACAATGAGCAGTTCTTC.

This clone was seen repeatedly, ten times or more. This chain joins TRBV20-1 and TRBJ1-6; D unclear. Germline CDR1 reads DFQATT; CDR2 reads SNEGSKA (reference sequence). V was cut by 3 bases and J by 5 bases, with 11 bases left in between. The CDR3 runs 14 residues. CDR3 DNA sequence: TGCAGTGCTAGTCGAAGGAGTAATAATTCACCCCTCCACTTT. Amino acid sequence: CSASRRSNNSPLHF.

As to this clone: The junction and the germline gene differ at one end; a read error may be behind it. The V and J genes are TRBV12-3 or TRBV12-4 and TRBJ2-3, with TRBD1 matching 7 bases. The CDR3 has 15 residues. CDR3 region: CASSLEGQNTYTQYF. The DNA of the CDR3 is TGTGCCAGCAGTCTAGAGGGACAGAACACATATACTCAGTATTTT.

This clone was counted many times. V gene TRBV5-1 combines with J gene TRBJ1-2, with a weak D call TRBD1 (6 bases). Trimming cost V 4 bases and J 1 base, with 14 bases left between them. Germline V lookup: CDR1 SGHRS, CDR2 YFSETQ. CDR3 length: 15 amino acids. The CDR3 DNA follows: TGCGCCAGCAGCGACCCGGGGGCCCATAACTATGGCTACACCTTC. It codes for CASSDPGAHNYGYTF.

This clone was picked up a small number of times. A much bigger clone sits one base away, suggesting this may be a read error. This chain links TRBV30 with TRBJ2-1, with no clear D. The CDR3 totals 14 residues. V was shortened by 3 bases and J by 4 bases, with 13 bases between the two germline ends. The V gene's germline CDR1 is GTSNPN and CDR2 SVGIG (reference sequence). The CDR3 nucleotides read TGTGCCTGGAGAGGAATCGGACCTTACAATGAGCAGTTCTTC. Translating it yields CAWRGIGPYNEQFF.

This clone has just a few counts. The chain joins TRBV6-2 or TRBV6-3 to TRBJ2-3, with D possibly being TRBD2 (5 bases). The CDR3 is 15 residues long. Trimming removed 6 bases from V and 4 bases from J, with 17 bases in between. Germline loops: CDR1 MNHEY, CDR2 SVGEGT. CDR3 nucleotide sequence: TGTGCCAGCAGCTTAGCGCCGATCCAGGCAGATACGCAGTATTTT. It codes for CASSLAPIQADTQYF.

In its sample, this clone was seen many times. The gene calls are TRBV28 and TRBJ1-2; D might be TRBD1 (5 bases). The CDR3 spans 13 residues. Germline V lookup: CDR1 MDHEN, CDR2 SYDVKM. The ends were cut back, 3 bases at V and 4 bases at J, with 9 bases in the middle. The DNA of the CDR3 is TGTGCCAGCAGTTTTGGGGGGACCTATGGCTACACCTTC. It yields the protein CASSFGGTYGYTF.

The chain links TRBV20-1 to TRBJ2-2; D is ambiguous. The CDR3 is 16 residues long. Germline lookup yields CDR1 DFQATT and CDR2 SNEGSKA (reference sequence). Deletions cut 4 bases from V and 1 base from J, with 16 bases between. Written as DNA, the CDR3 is TGCAGTGCTAAGGCCCAAGCGTTAGTGAACACCGGGGAGCTGTTTTTT. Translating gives CSAKAQALVNTGELFF.

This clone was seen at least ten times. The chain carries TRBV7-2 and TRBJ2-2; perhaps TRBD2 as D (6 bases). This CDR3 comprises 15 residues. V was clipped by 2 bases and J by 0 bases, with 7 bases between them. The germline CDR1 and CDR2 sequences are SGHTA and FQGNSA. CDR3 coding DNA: TGTGCCAGCAGCTTAAGCGGGCCGAACACCGGGGAGCTGTTTTTT. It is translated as CASSLSGPNTGELFF.

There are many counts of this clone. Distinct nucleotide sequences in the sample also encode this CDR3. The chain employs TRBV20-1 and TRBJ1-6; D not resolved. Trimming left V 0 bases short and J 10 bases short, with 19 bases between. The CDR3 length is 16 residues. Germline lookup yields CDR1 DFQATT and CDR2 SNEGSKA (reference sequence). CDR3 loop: CSARDGRSGTSSPLHF. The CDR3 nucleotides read TGCAGTGCTAGAGATGGTAGGTCGGGCACTTCGTCACCCCTCCACTTT.